This T cell receptor beta chain was retrieved from a study of Ad26.COV2.S vaccination and SARS-CoV-2 variants. Study-level findings and limits: Possible underestimation of total T cell responses by the TCR breadth and depth analyses was noted. Spike-specific TCR breadth was greater after Ad26.COV2.S than placebo.

A word on this clone: No antigen is known for it.

The germline V gene has CDR1 SGHRS and CDR2 YFSETQ. Trimming cost V 4 bases and J 7 bases; bases outside gene matches: 15. This CDR3 is 16 amino acids long. Treatment meaning: around 19 received Ad26.COV2.S at low or high dose, single or two shots; roughly five received placebo; per-sample allocation not given. Each sample was drawn 63 days after the first injection (of vaccine or placebo). TCRdb's table, derived via immunoSEQ multiplex PCR, lists solely in-frame clones and lacks some. This sample carries approximately 300,000 clones, over 80% of them seen once, and the ten largest clones take roughly 2%.

The sequences come from peripheral blood, collected in a trial of Ad26.COV2.S vaccine versus placebo. The chain uses TRBV5-1 and TRBJ2-7, with 9 bases that match TRBD1. This TCR was recovered from a person between 18 and 59 years old who received the Ad26.COV2.S COVID-19 vaccine or a placebo. The CDR3 sequence is CASSRDFEQGAREQYF. DNA of the CDR3: TGCGCCAGCAGCCGAGATTTCGAACAGGGGGCGCGTGAGCAGTACTTC.